The 18 T cell receptor beta chains reported below all come from one sample, sequenced in a study of blood T cell repertoires in COVID-19. Only in-frame clones appear in the TCRdb table, and some are missing; sequencing was by immunoSEQ multiplex PCR. The sample consists of 170,000 or so clones, more than 75% of them appearing once. Specimen: peripheral blood. The receptors originated from a man in his forties with active or convalescent COVID-19.

This rearrangement joins TRBV2 to TRBJ1-2; 7 positions agree with TRBD1. The CDR3 has 16 amino acids. In germline, CDR1 is SNHLY, CDR2 FYNNEI. V shed 8 bases and J 6 bases; nucleotides not matched to a gene: 18. In DNA form, the CDR3 reads TGTGCCAGCGACCAAAACCGGGACAGCTATTGGAATGGCTACACCTTC. Translated, it gives CASDQNRDSYWNGYTF.

The J gene is TRBJ1-3, the V gene TRBV9, with 9 bases lining up with TRBD1. V shed 2 bases and J 3 bases; nucleotides not matched to a gene: 9. This CDR3 comprises 17 residues. Germline V gene data show CDR1 as SGDLS and CDR2 as YYNGEE. The CDR3 here is CASSVLGGQGRGNTIYF. CDR3 DNA sequence: TGTGCCAGCAGCGTGTTAGGTGGACAGGGGCGTGGAAACACCATATATTTT.

The rearrangement uses TRBV6-5 and TRBJ1-2, with 10 bases matching TRBD1. CDR3 length equals 15 residues. V gave up 2 bases and J gave up 3 bases; unmatched junction bases: 3. Germline V CDR1 and CDR2: MNHEY, SVGAGI. In DNA form, the CDR3 reads TGTGCCAGCAGTTACCTGACAGGGGGCCACTATGGCTACACCTTC. It codes for CASSYLTGGHYGYTF.

The CDR3 DNA is TGCGCCAGCAGCCCGGTGCGCACTAGCACAGATACGCAGTATTTT. Its translation: CASSPVRTSTDTQYF. The gene calls are TRBV5-1 and TRBJ2-3; D unclear. Trimming left V 4 bases short and J 0 bases short, with 12 bases between. Germline V gene lookup returns CDR1 SGHRS and CDR2 YFSETQ. The CDR3 runs 15 residues.

This clone appeared a single time. The V gene is TRBV20-1, the J gene TRBJ1-1; D remains ambiguous. The CDR3 extends over 12 amino acids. Germline lookup yields CDR1 DFQATT and CDR2 SNEGSKA (reference sequence). Deletions cut 3 bases from V and 1 base from J, with 6 bases between. In DNA, the CDR3 is TGCAGTGCTAGTTCAGGGAACACTGAAGCTTTCTTT. Translating gives CSASSGNTEAFF.

V usage is TRBV4-3 and J usage is TRBJ2-5; TRBD2 matches at 11 bases. V shed 1 base, J shed 0 bases, and the junction held 10 bases outside the gene matches. Germline V gene data show CDR1 as LGHNA and CDR2 as YSLEER. The length of the CDR3 is 19 residues. The chain's CDR3 is CASSQAGLAGGGYQETQYF. Here the CDR3 DNA reads TGCGCCAGCAGCCAAGCTGGCCTAGCGGGGGGCGGGTACCAAGAGACCCAGTACTTC.

This rearrangement joins TRBV3-1 (or the pseudogene TRBV3-2) to TRBJ1-6; TRBD1 matches at 7 bases. Unmatched junction bases numbered 10, after V lost 5 bases and J lost 0 bases. Germline CDR1 and CDR2: LGHDT and YNNKEL (reference sequence). The CDR3 extends over 18 amino acids. CDR3 in amino acids: CASSEQGQFGSYNSPLHF. CDR3 nucleotide sequence: TGTGCCAGCAGCGAACAGGGGCAGTTTGGCTCCTATAATTCACCCCTCCACTTT.

The J gene is TRBJ2-7, the V gene TRBV11-2, with 12 bases that match TRBD2. V lost 5 bases to trimming and J lost 3 bases; unmatched junction nucleotides: 2. Germline V gene sequence: CDR1 SGHAT, CDR2 FQNNGV. This CDR3 has 14 amino acids. CDR3 amino acids: CASSPGLAGYEQYF. CDR3 nucleotides: TGTGCCAGCAGCCCGGGACTAGCGGGCTACGAGCAGTACTTC.

This chain's CDR3 is CSASSSYEQYF. DNA for the CDR3: TGCAGTGCTAGTTCCAGTTACGAGCAGTACTTC. J is TRBJ2-7 and V is TRBV20-1; no clear D gene. CDR3 length equals 11 residues. Germline V gene sequence: CDR1 DFQATT, CDR2 SNEGSKA (reference sequence). Trimming shortened V by 3 bases and J by 4 bases, and 7 bases separated the two germline ends.

The chain is built from TRBV28 and TRBJ1-2, with 7 nucleotides matching TRBD1. This CDR3 contains 14 residues. The germline CDR1 and CDR2 sequences are MDHEN and SYDVKM. Trimming removed 6 bases from V and 4 bases from J; junction bases left unmatched: 8. The CDR3: CASSPQGRIYGYTF. The CDR3 bases are TGTGCCAGCAGCCCACAGGGGCGGATCTATGGCTACACCTTC.

The chain joins TRBV18 to TRBJ2-7; 8 nucleotides line up with TRBD1. The germline V gene has CDR1 KGHSH and CDR2 LQKENI. There are 14 residues in the CDR3. V shed 5 bases and J 3 bases; nucleotides not matched to a gene: 6. Written as DNA, the CDR3 is TGTGCCAGCTCATCCCAGACAGGGGACTACGAGCAGTACTTC. This encodes CASSSQTGDYEQYF.

On this clone itself: The junction departs from germline at one end; a sequencing error may be responsible. The CDR3 region is CASSSLSRLGASNQPQHF. CDR3 bases: TGTGCTAGCAGCTCCTTAAGCCGACTGGGGGCCTCCAATCAGCCCCAGCATTTT. The chain carries TRBV7-7 and TRBJ1-5; possibly TRBD1 for D (6 bases). Germline V CDR1 and CDR2: SSHAT, FNYEAQ (reference sequence). There are 18 residues in the CDR3.

The rearrangement uses TRBV29-1 and TRBJ1-1; D call uncertain. Germline-derived CDR1 and CDR2 are SQVTM and ANQGSEA. V was pared by 8 bases and J by 0 bases, with 13 bases between. The CDR3 length is 13 residues. CDR3 amino acids: CSLGDTVNTEAFF. CDR3 nucleotide sequence: TGCAGCTTAGGCGACACGGTGAACACTGAAGCTTTCTTT.

The chain uses TRBV3-1 (or the pseudogene TRBV3-2) and TRBJ2-5; TRBD2 agrees at 10 bases. This CDR3 is built from 15 residues. The ends lost 0 bases at V and 4 bases at J; junction bases unmatched: 2. CDR1 and CDR2 from the germline V gene are LGHDT and YNNKEL (reference sequence). The CDR3 loop reads CASSQEVAGGETQYF. Here the CDR3 DNA reads TGTGCCAGCAGCCAAGAGGTAGCGGGGGGAGAGACCCAGTACTTC.

The CDR3 spells CATSRAFTGKWGYGYTF. CDR3 in DNA: TGTGCCACCAGCAGAGCTTTTACAGGGAAATGGGGCTATGGCTACACCTTC. V gene TRBV15 combines with J gene TRBJ1-2, with a weak D call TRBD1 (6 bases). This CDR3 is built from 17 residues. Trimming took off 1 base at V and 4 bases at J, with 19 bases between the two ends. Germline loops: CDR1 LNHNV, CDR2 YYDKDF (reference sequence).

The chain is built from TRBV4-2 and TRBJ2-2; 10 bases are shared with TRBD2. Germline assignment: CDR1 LGHNA and CDR2 YNFKEQ. The J segment lost 6 bases and the V segment lost 1 base, leaving 2 bases of the junction unmatched. The CDR3 contains 15 residues. The CDR3 DNA reads as TGTGCCAGCAGCCAAGGACTAGCGGGCGCCGGGGAGCTGTTTTTT. The encoded protein is CASSQGLAGAGELFF.

This clone was recorded once. An end of the junction differs from the germline gene, which may be a read error. This chain links TRBV4-1 with TRBJ2-7; possible D gene TRBD1, 6 bases. CDR3 length: 14 residues. Looked up from germline, CDR1 is MGHRA and CDR2 is YSYEKL. CDR3 sequence: CASRQGLQGGEQYF. The CDR3 coding sequence is TGCGCCAGCAGACAAGGCCTACAGGGTGGCGAGCAGTACTTC.

The rearrangement links TRBV3-1 (or the pseudogene TRBV3-2) to TRBJ2-2, with TRBD1 matching 7 bases. V trimming: 4 bases; J trimming: 2 bases; junction bases outside the gene matches: 13. The germline gives CDR1 LGHDT, CDR2 YNNKEL (reference sequence). The CDR3 spans 18 residues. The CDR3 sequence: CASSPNPRTGINTGELFF. DNA for the CDR3: TGTGCCAGCAGCCCCAACCCGCGGACAGGTATTAACACCGGGGAGCTGTTTTTT.